This passage covers 14 T cell receptor beta chains from one sample sequenced in a study of blood T cells in healthy people across ages. A second about 7 to 12 cycle PCR used barcoded and J-beta primers. TCRdb analysed the 5' RACE reads with MiXCR anew, one entry per CDR3 protein. Found here are roughly 1,700,000 distinct CDR3 sequences, under 30% of them singletons; the top ten hold roughly 8%. Sequencing input: blood. All receptors derive from a woman aged 25-40 years in good health.

The chain links TRBV6-5 to TRBJ1-5; 7 bases align to TRBD1. Germline lookup yields CDR1 MNHEY and CDR2 SVGAGI. Trimming at V came to 6 bases and at J to 7 bases, leaving 9 bases not matched to a gene. The CDR3 loop spans 14 amino acids. CDR3 in DNA: TGTGCCAGCAGAAAACAGGGGAGGTACCAGCCCCAGCATTTT. Protein: CASRKQGRYQPQHF.

The chain uses TRBV12-3 or TRBV12-4 and TRBJ2-5; perhaps D is TRBD1 or TRBD2 (6 bases each). V shed 0 bases and J shed 4 bases, with 12 bases lying between them. The CDR3 covers 15 residues. The CDR3 sequence is CASSLAPGAAETQYF. CDR3 nucleotides: TGTGCCAGCAGTTTAGCTCCGGGGGCGGCAGAGACCCAGTACTTC.

V gene TRBV6-2 or TRBV6-3 combines with J gene TRBJ2-1; 10 positions match TRBD2. Germline lookup yields CDR1 MNHEY and CDR2 SVGEGT. Trimming took 4 bases from V and 1 from J; bases not matched to a gene: 13. This CDR3 comprises 19 residues. DNA for the CDR3: TGTGCCAGCAGTTCCAGGGGGCCGACTAGCGGGTTTTCCTACAATGAGCAGTTCTTC. This gives the protein CASSSRGPTSGFSYNEQFF.

This clonotype came up a few times. The CDR3 is CASSGRNRADGYTF. The CDR3, as DNA: TGTGCCAGCAGCGGACGGAACCGGGCCGACGGCTACACCTTC. The chain carries TRBV7-2 and TRBJ1-2; D not resolved. This CDR3 is 14 amino acids long. CDR1 SGHTA and CDR2 FQGNSA come from the germline V gene. V lost 5 bases to trimming and J lost 8 bases, with 18 bases between them. The whole variable domain, filled in from reference TRBV7-2 and TRBJ1-2, reads GAGVSQSPSNKVTEKGKDVELRCDPISGHTALYWYRQSLGQGLEFLIYFQGNSAPDKSGLPSDRFSAERTGGSVSTLTIQRTQQEDSAVYLCASSGRNRADGYTFGSGTRLTVV.

Turning to this clonotype: This may arise from a read error, as a much more abundant clone is one base away. V is TRBV4-3 and J is TRBJ1-2, with D possibly TRBD1 on 6 matching bases. The CDR3 spans 13 residues. V was pared by 3 bases and J by 6 bases, with 11 bases between. CDR1 LGHNA and CDR2 YSLEER come from the germline V gene. The CDR3 nucleotides are TGCGCCAGCAGCCATGATAACAGGGATGGCTACACCTTC. The encoded protein is CASSHDNRDGYTF.

To note about this clonotype: Just one base apart from a much larger clone, this may be a read error. As DNA, the CDR3 is TGTGCCAGCAGCCCCCTCCGGGACAGACTCACAGATACGCAGTATTTT. Its translation: CASSPLRDRLTDTQYF. This sequence joins TRBV7-9 and TRBJ2-3, with 7 positions matching TRBD1. V shed 5 bases, J shed 2 bases, and the junction held 10 bases outside the gene matches. The CDR3 is made up of 16 amino acids. Germline V lookup: CDR1 SEHNR, CDR2 FQNEAQ (reference sequence).

This clonotype was seen a handful of times. This chain joins TRBV6-5 and TRBJ2-5, with 7 bases identical to TRBD1. V lost 4 bases and J lost 11; bases outside the gene matches: 13. The CDR3 is 14 residues long. The germline V gene encodes CDR1 MNHEY and CDR2 SVGAGI. CDR3 in amino acids: CASSWPTGSGEQYF. The CDR3 DNA reads as TGTGCCAGCAGTTGGCCGACAGGGTCAGGGGAGCAGTACTTC.

The rearrangement joins TRBV5-1 to TRBJ1-1; possibly TRBD1 for D (5 bases). Trimming removed 4 bases at V and 0 bases at J, with 16 bases between. The CDR3 has 16 amino acids. Germline CDR1 reads SGHRS; CDR2 reads YFSETQ. The CDR3 spells CASSQGRTMMNTEAFF. The CDR3 DNA reads TGCGCCAGCAGCCAGGGACGGACCATGATGAACACTGAAGCTTTCTTT.

V gene TRBV10-3 combines with J gene TRBJ2-7, with 8 bases lining up with TRBD2. Germline V gives CDR1 ENHRY, CDR2 SYGVKD. With 5 bases clipped from V and 5 bases from J, the junction kept 8 bases outside the gene matches. CDR3 length equals 14 residues. CDR3: CAISSRGEVNEQYF. The CDR3 region has the DNA TGTGCCATCAGTTCGCGGGGGGAGGTCAACGAGCAGTACTTC.

This clonotype was counted ten times or more. The chain links TRBV10-3 to TRBJ2-7; 7 bases fit TRBD1. CDR3 size: 17 residues. V lost 4 bases to trimming and J lost 2 bases; unmatched junction nucleotides: 14. Germline CDR1 ENHRY, CDR2 SYGVKD. The CDR3 DNA sequence: TGTGCCATCAGTGTTTCAAGGGGGCAGGGGCGCCCCTACGAGCAGTACTTC. Its protein product is CAISVSRGQGRPYEQYF.

This clonotype turned up a few times. A much larger clone is a single base away; this may be a read error. The chain joins TRBV20-1 to TRBJ2-7, with D perhaps matching TRBD1 or TRBD2 (5 bases each). This CDR3 comprises 13 residues. Per the germline V gene, CDR1 is DFQATT and CDR2 is SNEGSKA (reference sequence). V gave up 3 bases and J gave up 2 bases, with 11 bases separating them. CDR3: CSARGTDAYEQYF. The CDR3 coding sequence is TGCAGTGCTAGGGGGACCGATGCCTACGAGCAGTACTTC.

This clonotype was recorded a few times. The V and J genes are TRBV7-2 and TRBJ2-2, with D perhaps assigned TRBD1 or TRBD2 (5 bases each). The germline V and J ends were trimmed by 4 bases and 1 base, with 13 bases remaining between them. Per the germline V gene, CDR1 is SGHTA and CDR2 is FQGNSA. This CDR3 has 16 residues. The CDR3 spells CASSYTGTRNTGELFF. Written as DNA, the CDR3 is TGTGCCAGCAGCTATACTGGGACGAGGAACACCGGGGAGCTGTTTTTT.

The V and J genes are TRBV12-3 or TRBV12-4 and TRBJ2-4; D not resolved. The J call is uncertain, as TRBJ2-7 better fits the DNA end. The CDR3 has 12 amino acids. The CDR3 spells CASSSRWGEQYF. The CDR3 nucleotides read TGTGCCAGCAGTTCCCGGTGGGGCGAGCAGTACTTC.

This clonotype was seen a handful of times. This sequence joins TRBV5-6 and TRBJ2-7; 7 bases agree with TRBD2. CDR3 size: 16 residues. The germline V gene encodes CDR1 SGHDT and CDR2 YYEEEE. Unmatched junction bases numbered 15, after V lost 4 bases and J lost 5 bases. CDR3 bases: TGTGCCAGCAGCCCTATAGGACTAGTTCGAGTAGACGAGCAGTACTTC. It encodes CASSPIGLVRVDEQYF.